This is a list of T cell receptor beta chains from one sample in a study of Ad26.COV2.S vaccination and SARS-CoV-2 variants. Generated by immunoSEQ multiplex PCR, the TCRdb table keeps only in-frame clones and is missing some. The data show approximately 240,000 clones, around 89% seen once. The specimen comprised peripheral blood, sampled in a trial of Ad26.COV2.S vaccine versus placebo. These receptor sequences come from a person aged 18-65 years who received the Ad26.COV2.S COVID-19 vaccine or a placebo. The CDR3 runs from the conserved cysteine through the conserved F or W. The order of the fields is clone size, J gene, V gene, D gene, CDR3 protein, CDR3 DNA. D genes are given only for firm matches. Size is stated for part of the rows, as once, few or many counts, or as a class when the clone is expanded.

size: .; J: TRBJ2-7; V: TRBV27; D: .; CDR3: CASSFVGQGYEQYF; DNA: TGTGCCAGCAGTTTTGTAGGGCAGGGGTACGAGCAGTACTTC
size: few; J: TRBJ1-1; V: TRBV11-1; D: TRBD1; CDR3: CASSSTLGAGGEAFF; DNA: TGTGCCAGCAGCTCAACACTCGGCGCAGGGGGTGAAGCTTTCTTT
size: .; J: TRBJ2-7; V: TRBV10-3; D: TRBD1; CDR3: CAISDTGTGTYEQYF; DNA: TGTGCCATCAGTGACACCGGGACAGGGACTTACGAGCAGTACTTC
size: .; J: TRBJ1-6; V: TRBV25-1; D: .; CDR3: CASLGLSNSPLHF; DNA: TGTGCCAGCTTGGGGTTATCAAATTCACCCCTCCACTTT
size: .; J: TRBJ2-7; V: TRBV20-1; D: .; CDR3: CSASRDSSYEQYF; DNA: TGCAGTGCTAGTAGGGACTCCTCCTACGAGCAGTACTTC
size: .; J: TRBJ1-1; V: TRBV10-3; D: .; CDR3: CAISDFLDENTEAFF; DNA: TGTGCCATCAGTGATTTCTTGGACGAGAACACTGAAGCTTTCTTT
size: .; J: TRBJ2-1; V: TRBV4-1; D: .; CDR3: CASSPRGSASYNEQFF; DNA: TGCGCCAGCAGCCCTCGGGGTAGCGCCTCCTACAATGAGCAGTTCTTC
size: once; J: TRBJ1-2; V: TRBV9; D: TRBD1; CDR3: CASNPGQGEQNYGYTF; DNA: TGTGCCAGCAACCCGGGACAGGGGGAGCAGAACTATGGCTACACCTTC
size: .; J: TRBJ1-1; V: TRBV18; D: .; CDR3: CASSPFFGQGNTEAFF; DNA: TGTGCCAGCTCACCCTTTTTCGGGCAGGGGAACACTGAAGCTTTCTTT
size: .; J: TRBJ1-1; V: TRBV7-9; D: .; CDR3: CASSLEAGLTEAFF; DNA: TGTGCCAGCAGCTTAGAGGCGGGGCTCACTGAAGCTTTCTTT
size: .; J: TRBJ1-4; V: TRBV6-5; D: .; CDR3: CASSYSAVSTNEKLFF; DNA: TGTGCCAGCAGTTACTCGGCCGTCTCAACTAATGAAAAACTGTTTTTT
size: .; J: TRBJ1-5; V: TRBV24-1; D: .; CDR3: CATEGQLGQPQHF; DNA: TGTGCCACCGAGGGGCAGCTTGGCCAGCCCCAGCATTTT
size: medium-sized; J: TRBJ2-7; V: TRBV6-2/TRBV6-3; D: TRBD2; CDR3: CASSLGGDGAYEQYF; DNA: TGTGCCAGCAGTCTCGGGGGGGACGGTGCCTACGAGCAGTACTTC
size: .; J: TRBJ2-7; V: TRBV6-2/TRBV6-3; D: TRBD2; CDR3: CASSWVGGGTYEQYF; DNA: TGTGCCAGCAGTTGGGTCGGCGGGGGAACCTACGAGCAGTACTTC
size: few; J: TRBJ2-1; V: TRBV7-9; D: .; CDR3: CASSTRDKSLVPNEQFF; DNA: TGTGCCAGCAGCACAAGGGACAAGAGCCTAGTCCCCAATGAGCAGTTCTTC
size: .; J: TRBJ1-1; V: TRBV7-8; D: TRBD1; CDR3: CASSHERGLEAFF; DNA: TGTGCCAGCAGCCACGAGAGGGGGCTGGAAGCTTTCTTT
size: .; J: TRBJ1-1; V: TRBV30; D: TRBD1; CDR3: CAWDGQGGTEAFF; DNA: TGTGCCTGGGATGGTCAGGGGGGCACTGAAGCTTTCTTT
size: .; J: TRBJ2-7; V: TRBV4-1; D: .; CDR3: CASSPSFPVRDYEQYF; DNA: TGCGCCAGCAGCCCCTCCTTCCCAGTCCGGGATTACGAGCAGTACTTC
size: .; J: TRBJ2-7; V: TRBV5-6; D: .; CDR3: CASSLVGTHEQYF; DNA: TGTGCCAGCAGCTTGGTCGGGACCCACGAGCAGTACTTC
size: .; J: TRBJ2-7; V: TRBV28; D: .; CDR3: CASSLPRTKQYF; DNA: TGTGCCAGCAGTCTCCCACGTACCAAGCAGTACTTC
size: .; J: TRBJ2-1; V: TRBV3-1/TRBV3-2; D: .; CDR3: CASSQGRSAGAEQFF; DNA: TGTGCCAGCAGCCAAGGGAGGTCAGCTGGGGCTGAGCAGTTCTTC
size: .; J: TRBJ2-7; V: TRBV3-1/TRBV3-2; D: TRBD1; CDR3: CASSPGQGNLYEQYF; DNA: TGTGCCAGCAGCCCCGGACAGGGTAACCTCTACGAGCAGTACTTC
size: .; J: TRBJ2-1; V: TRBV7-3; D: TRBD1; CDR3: CASSLAHGQGYNEQFF; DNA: TGTGCCAGCAGCTTGGCACACGGACAGGGTTACAATGAGCAGTTCTTC
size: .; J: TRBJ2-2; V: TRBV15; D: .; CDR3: CATSRGGGNTGELFF; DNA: TGTGCCACCAGCAGAGGAGGGGGGAACACCGGGGAGCTGTTTTTT
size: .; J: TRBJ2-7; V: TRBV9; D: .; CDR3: CASSTRPAYEQYF; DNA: TGTGCCAGCAGCACCAGACCGGCCTACGAGCAGTACTTC
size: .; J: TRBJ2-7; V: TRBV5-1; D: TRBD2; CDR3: CASSLGEGSYEQYF; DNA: TGCGCCAGCAGCCTAGGGGAGGGCTCCTACGAGCAGTACTTC
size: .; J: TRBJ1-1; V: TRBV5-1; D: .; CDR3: CASSTLFGSIAFF; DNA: TGCGCCAGCAGCACCCTATTCGGGTCTATAGCTTTCTTT
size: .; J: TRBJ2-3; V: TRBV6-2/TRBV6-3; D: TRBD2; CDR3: CASSPYSSGNTDTQYF; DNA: TGTGCCAGCAGCCCTTACTCTAGCGGGAACACAGATACGCAGTATTTT
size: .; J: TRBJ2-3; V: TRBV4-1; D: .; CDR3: CASSHPLVADTQYF; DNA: TGCGCCAGCAGCCATCCCTTAGTAGCAGATACGCAGTATTTT
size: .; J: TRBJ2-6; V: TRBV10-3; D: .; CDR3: CAISESGAGANVLTF; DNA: TGTGCCATCAGTGAGTCCGGAGCTGGGGCCAACGTCCTGACTTTC
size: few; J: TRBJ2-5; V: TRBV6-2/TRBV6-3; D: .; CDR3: CASSYSRVGTQYF; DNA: TGTGCCAGCAGTTACTCGAGAGTGGGCACCCAGTACTTC
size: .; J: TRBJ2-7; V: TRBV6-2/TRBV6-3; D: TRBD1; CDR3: CASSYDEDRGFYEQYF; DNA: TGTGCCAGCAGTTATGATGAGGACAGGGGTTTTTACGAGCAGTACTTC
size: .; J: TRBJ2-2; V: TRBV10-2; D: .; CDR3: CATRYGELFF; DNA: TGCGCCACCCGATATGGGGAGCTGTTTTTT
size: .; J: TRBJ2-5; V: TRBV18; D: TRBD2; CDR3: CASSPLASGGKETQYF; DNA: TGTGCCAGCTCACCACTGGCTAGCGGGGGAAAAGAGACCCAGTACTTC
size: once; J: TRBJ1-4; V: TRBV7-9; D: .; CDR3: CASSFTESNEKLFF; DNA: TGTGCCAGCAGCTTCACAGAAAGTAATGAAAAACTGTTTTTT
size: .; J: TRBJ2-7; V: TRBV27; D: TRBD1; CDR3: CASSSKGAAASYEQYF; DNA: TGTGCCAGCAGTTCCAAGGGGGCGGCCGCCTCCTACGAGCAGTACTTC
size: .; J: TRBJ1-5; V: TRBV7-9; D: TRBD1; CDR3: CASSLGGQGGNQPQHF; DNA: TGTGCCAGCAGCCTAGGGGGACAGGGCGGCAATCAGCCCCAGCATTTT
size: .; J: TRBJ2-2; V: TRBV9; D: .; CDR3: CASSVGGDNTGELFF; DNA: TGTGCCAGCAGCGTAGGGGGGGATAACACCGGGGAGCTGTTTTTT
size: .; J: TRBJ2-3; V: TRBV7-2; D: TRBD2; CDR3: CASSPIAGSTDTQYF; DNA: TGTGCCAGCAGCCCTATAGCGGGAAGCACAGATACGCAGTATTTT
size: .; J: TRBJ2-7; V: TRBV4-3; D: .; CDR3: CASSQEEFLRVDEQYF; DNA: TGCGCCAGCAGCCAAGAGGAGTTCTTACGAGTGGACGAGCAGTACTTC
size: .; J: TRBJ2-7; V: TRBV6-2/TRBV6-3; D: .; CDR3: CASSYSAGSAYEQYF; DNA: TGTGCCAGCAGTTACTCGGCAGGGTCAGCCTACGAGCAGTACTTC
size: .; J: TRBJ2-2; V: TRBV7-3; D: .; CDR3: CASSSAWGTGELFF; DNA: TGTGCCAGCAGCTCTGCGTGGGGAACCGGGGAGCTGTTTTTT
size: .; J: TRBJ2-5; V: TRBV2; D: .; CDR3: CASSVLETQYF; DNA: TGTGCCAGCAGTGTTCTGGAGACCCAGTACTTC
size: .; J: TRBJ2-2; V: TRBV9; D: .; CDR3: CASTKRWAGELFF; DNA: TGTGCCAGCACCAAGCGGTGGGCTGGGGAGCTGTTTTTT
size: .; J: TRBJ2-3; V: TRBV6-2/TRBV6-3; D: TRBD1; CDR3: CASSYYRGTDTQYF; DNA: TGTGCCAGCAGTTACTACAGGGGGACAGATACGCAGTATTTT
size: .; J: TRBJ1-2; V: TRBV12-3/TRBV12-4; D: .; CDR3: CASSLALMDGYTF; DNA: TGTGCCAGCAGTTTAGCGCTCATGGATGGCTACACCTTC
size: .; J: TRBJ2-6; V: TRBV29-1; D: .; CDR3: CSVTGTSSGANVLTF; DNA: TGCAGCGTAACAGGGACGAGCTCTGGGGCCAACGTCCTGACTTTC
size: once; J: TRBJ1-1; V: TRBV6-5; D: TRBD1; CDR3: CASTSGTGSNTEAFF; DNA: TGTGCCAGCACGTCAGGGACAGGCTCGAACACTGAAGCTTTCTTT
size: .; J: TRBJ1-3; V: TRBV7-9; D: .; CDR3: CASSLEVLISGNTIYF; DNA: TGTGCCAGCAGCTTAGAAGTCCTGATCTCTGGAAACACCATATATTTT
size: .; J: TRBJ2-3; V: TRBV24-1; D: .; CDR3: CATSDPPGPEASTDTQYF; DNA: TGTGCCACCAGTGACCCTCCCGGACCAGAAGCTAGCACAGATACGCAGTATTTT
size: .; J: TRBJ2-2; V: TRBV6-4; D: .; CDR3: CASKNGANTGELFF; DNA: TGTGCCAGCAAGAACGGGGCGAACACCGGGGAGCTGTTTTTT
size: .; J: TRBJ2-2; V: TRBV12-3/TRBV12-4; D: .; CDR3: CASRGASTGELFF; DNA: TGTGCCAGCAGGGGGGCCAGCACCGGGGAGCTGTTTTTT
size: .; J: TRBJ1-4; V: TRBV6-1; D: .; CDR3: CASSEDQVINEKLFF; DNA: TGTGCCAGCAGTGAAGATCAGGTGATTAATGAAAAACTGTTTTTT
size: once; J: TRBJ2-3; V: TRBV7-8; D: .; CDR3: CASSPADVTDTQYF; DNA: TGTGCCAGCAGCCCCGCGGACGTAACGGATACGCAGTATTTT
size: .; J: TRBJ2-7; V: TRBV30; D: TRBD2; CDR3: CAWSASGGGNYEQYF; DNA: TGTGCCTGGAGTGCTAGCGGGGGCGGTAACTACGAGCAGTACTTC
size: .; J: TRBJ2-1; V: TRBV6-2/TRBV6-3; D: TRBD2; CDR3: CASSFSGIYNEQFF; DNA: TGTGCCAGCAGTTTTAGCGGGATCTACAATGAGCAGTTCTTC
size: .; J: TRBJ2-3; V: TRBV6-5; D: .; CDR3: CASSWDSPDRDTQYF; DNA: TGTGCCAGCAGTTGGGACTCCCCGGACCGAGATACGCAGTATTTT
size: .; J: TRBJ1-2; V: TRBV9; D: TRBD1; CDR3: CASSAQTRGRGDYGYTF; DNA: TGTGCCAGCAGCGCGCAAACCAGGGGGCGGGGTGACTATGGCTACACCTTC
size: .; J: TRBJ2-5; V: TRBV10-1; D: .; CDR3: CASSAAGETQYF; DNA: TGCGCCAGCAGTGCCGCAGGGGAGACCCAGTACTTC